This T cell receptor (beta chain) originates from a study of blood T cell repertoires in COVID-19. As for the study in general: Samples came from the United States, Italy and Spain, spanning acute and convalescent COVID-19. Sample material is recorded as cDNA or gDNA derived from T cells, B-cell-depleted T cells, or PBMCs.

As processed by the authors: From reference gene primer amplification, estimates of nucleated cell counts were derived. TCRdb keeps only in-frame clones here, not all; method: immunoSEQ multiplex PCR. From that table come the V and J calls and clone size; the DNA was used to work out D and trimming. Of 300,000 or so clones in the sample, more than 80% were seen once. The CDR3 contains 14 residues. V lost 5 bases and J 0 bases, leaving 8 bases between the germline ends. CDR1 is WNHNN, CDR2 SYGVQD, per germline (reference sequence). The TCR sequence derives from a woman aged 40-49 years with acute or convalescent COVID-19. The chain uses TRBV10-1 and TRBJ1-3; D call uncertain. Material for sequencing was peripheral blood. The CDR3 DNA reads as TGCGCCAGCAGTCCAGGATCCTCTGGAAACACCATATATTTT. Translated, it gives CASSPGSSGNTIYF.